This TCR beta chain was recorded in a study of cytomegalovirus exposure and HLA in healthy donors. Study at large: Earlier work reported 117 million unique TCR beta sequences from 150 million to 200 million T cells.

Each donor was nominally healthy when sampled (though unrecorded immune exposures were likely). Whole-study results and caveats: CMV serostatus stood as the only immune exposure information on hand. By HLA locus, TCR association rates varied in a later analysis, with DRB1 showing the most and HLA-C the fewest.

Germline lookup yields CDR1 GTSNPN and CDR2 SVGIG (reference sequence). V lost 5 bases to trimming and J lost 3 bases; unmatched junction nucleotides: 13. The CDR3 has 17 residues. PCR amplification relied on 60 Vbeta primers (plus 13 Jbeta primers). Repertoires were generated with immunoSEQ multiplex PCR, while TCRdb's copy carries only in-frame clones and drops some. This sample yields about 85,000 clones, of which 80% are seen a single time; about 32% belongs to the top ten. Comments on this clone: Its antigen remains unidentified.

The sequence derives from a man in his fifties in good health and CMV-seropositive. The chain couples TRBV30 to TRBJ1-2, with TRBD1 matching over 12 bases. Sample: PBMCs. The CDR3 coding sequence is TGTGCCTGGCGAGGGGGGACAGGGGGCCTCAACTACTATGGCTACACCTTC. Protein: CAWRGGTGGLNYYGYTF.